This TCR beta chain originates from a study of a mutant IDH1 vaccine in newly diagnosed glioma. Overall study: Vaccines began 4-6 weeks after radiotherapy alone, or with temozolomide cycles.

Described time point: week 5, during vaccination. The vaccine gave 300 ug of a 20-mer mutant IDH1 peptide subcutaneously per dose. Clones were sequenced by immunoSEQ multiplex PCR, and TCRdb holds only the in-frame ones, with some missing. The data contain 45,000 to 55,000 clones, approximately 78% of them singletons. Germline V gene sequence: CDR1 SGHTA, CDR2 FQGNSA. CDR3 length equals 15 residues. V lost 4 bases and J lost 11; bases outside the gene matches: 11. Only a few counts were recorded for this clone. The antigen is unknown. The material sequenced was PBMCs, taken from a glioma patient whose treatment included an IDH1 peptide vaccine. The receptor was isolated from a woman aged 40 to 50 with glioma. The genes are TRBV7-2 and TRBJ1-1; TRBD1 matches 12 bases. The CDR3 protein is CASSSGGQGAGWAFF. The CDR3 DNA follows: TGTGCCAGCAGCTCGGGGGGACAGGGGGCGGGATGGGCTTTCTTT.